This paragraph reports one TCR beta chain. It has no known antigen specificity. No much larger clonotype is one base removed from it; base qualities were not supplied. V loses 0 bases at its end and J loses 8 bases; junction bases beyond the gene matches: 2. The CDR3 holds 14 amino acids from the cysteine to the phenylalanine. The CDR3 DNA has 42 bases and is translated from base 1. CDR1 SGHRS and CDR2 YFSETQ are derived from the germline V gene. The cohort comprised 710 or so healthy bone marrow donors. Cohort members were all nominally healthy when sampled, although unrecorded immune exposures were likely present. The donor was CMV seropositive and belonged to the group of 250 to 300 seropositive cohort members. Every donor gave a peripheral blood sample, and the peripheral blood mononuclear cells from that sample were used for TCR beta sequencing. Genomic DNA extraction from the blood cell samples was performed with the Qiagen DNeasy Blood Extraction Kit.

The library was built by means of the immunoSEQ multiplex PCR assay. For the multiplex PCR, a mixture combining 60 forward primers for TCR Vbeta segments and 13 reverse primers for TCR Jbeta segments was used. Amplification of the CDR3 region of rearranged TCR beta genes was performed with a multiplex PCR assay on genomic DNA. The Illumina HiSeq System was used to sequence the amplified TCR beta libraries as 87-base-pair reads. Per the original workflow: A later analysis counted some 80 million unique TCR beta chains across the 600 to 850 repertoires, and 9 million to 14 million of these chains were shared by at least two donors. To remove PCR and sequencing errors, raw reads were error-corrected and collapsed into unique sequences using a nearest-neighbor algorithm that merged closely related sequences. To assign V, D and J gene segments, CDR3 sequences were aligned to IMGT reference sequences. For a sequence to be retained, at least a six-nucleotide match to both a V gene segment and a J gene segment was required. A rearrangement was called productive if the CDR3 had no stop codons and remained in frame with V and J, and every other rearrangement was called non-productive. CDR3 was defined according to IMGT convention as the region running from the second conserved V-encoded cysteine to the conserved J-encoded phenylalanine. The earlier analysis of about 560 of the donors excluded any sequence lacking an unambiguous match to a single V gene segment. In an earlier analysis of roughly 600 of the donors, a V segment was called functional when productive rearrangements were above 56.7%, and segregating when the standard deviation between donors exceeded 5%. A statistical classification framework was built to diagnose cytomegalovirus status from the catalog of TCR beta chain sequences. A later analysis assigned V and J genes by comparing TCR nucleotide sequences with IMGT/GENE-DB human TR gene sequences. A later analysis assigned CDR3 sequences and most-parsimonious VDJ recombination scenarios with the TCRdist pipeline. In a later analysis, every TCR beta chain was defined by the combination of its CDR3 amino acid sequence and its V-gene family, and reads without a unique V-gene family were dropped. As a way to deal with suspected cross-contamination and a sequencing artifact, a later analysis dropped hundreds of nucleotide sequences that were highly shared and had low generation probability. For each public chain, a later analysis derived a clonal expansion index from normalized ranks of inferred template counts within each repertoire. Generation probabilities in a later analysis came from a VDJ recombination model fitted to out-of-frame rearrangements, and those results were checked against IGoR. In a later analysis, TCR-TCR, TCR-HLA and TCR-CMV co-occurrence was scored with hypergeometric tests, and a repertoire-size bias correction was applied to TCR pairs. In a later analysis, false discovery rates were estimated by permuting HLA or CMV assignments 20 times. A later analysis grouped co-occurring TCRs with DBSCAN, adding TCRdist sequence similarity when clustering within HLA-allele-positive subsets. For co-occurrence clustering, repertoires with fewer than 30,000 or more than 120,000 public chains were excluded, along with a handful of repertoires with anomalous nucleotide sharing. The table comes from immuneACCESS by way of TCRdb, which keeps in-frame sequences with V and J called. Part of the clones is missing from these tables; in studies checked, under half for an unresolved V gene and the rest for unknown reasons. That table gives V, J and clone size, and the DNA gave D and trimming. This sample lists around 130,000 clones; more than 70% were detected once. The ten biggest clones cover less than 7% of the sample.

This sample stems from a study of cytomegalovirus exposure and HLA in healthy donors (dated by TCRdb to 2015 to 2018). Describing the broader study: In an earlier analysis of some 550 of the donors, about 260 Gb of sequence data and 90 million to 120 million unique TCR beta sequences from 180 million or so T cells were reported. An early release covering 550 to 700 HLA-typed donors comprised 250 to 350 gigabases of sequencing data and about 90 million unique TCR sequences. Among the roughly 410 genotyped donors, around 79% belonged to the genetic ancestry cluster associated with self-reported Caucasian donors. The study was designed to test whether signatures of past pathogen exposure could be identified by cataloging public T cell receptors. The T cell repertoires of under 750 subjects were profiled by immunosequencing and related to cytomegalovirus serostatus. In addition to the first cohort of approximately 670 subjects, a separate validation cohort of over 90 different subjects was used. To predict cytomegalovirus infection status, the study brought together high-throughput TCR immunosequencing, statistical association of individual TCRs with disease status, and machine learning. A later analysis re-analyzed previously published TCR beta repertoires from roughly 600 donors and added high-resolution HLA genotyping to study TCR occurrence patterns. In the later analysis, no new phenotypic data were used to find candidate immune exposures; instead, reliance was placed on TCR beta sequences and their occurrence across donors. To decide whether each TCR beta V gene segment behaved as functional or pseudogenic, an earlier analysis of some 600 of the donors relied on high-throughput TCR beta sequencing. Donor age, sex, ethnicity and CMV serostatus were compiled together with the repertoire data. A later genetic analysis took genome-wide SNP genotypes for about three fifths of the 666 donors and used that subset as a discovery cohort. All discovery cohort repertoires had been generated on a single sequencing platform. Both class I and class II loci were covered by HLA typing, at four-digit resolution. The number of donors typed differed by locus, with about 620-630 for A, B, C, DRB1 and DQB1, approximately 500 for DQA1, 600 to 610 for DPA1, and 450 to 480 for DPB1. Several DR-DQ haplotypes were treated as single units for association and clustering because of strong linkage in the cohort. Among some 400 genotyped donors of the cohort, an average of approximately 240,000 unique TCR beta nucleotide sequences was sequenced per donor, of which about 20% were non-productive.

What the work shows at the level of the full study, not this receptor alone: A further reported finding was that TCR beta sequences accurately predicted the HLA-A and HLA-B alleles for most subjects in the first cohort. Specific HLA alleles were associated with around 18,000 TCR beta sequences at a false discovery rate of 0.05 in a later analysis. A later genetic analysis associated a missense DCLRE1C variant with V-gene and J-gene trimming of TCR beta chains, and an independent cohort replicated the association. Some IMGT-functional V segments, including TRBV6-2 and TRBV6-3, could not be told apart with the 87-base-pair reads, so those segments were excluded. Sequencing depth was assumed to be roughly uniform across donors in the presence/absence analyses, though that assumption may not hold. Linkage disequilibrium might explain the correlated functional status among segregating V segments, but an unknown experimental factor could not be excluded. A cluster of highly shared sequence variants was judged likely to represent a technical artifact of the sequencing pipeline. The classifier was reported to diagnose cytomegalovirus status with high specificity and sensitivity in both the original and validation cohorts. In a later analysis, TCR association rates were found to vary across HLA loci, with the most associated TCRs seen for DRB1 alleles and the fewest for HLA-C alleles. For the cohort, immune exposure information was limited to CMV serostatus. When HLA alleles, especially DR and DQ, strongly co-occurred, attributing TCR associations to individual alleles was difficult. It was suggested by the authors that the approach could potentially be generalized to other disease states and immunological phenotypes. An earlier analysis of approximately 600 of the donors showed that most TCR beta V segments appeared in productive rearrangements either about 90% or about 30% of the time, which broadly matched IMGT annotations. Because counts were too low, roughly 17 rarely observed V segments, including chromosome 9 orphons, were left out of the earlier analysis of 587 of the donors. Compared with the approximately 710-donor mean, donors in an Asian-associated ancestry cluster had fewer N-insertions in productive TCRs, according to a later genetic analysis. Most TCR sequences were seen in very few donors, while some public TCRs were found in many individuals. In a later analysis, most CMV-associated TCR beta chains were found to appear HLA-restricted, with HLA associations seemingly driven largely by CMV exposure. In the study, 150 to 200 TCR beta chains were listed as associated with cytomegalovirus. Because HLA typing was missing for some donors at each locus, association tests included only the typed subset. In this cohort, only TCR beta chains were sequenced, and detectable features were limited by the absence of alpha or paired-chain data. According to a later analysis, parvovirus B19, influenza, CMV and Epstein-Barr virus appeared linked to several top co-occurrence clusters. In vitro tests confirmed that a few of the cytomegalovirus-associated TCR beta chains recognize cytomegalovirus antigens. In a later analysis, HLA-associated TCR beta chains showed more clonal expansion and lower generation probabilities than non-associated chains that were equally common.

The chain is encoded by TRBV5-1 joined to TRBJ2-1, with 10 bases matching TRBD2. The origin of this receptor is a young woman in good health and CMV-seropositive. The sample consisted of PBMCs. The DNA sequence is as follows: TGCGCCAGCAGCTTGGAGCGGGAGGGCGATGAGCAGTTCTTC. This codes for CASSLEREGDEQFF.